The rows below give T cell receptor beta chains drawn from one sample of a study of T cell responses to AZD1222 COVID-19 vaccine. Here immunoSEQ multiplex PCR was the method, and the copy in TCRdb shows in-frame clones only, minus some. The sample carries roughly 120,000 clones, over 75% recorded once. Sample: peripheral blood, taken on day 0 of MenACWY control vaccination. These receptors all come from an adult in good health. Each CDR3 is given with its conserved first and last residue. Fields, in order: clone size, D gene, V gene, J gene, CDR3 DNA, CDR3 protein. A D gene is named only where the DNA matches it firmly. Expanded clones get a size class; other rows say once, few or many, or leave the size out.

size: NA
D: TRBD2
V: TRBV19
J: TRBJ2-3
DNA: TGTGCCAGTAGTCCCAGCGGGAGGGCGACAGATACGCAGTATTTT
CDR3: CASSPSGRATDTQYF

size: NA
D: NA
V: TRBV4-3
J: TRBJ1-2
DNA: TGCGCCAGCAGCCAAACAGCTGGCTCTTATGGCTACACCTTC
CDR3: CASSQTAGSYGYTF

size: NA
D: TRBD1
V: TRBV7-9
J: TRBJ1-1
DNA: TGTGCCAGCAGCAGGGGGCTCGGGACTGAAGCTTTCTTT
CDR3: CASSRGLGTEAFF

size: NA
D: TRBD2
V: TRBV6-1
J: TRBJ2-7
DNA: TGTGCCAGCAGTGACGCGAGCGGGGGACCCGTTCTGAGCTCCTACGAGCAGTACTTC
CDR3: CASSDASGGPVLSSYEQYF

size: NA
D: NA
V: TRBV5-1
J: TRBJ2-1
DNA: TGCGCCAGCAGCTTGTCAGGACCTTATTTCGGCTCCTACAATGAGCAGTTCTTC
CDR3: CASSLSGPYFGSYNEQFF

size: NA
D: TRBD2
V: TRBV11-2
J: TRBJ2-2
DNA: TGTGCCAGCAGCTTAGGACTAGCGGGAAGGAGGGAGGAGCTGTTTTTT
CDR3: CASSLGLAGRREELFF

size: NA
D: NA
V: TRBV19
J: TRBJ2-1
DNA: TGTGCCAGTAGTACGGCTAGGGGGAGTGAGCAGTTCTTC
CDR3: CASSTARGSEQFF

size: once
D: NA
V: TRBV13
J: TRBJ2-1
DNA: TGTGCCAGCAGCCCTCCCCCGGGGTCGGGGGCCCTGGTCCATGAGCAGTTCTTC
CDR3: CASSPPPGSGALVHEQFF

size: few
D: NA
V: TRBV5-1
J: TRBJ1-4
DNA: TGCGCCAGCCGGACAGATGGTAATGAAAAACTGTTTTTT
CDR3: CASRTDGNEKLFF

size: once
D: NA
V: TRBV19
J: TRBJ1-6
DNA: TGTGCCAGTAGTCCCCGGACCGGTTCACCCCTCCACTTT
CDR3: CASSPRTGSPLHF

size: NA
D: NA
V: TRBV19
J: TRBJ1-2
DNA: TGTGCCAGTAGTGTGGGCCTTGCCGCCTATGGCTACACCTTC
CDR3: CASSVGLAAYGYTF

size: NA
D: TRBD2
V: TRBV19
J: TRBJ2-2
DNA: TGTGCCAGTAGTATGCTCCTAGCGGTTACTACCGGGGAGCTGTTTTTT
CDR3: CASSMLLAVTTGELFF

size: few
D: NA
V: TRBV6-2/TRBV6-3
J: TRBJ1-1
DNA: TGTGCCAGCAGCGGACCTTTAGAAAACACTGAAGCTTTCTTT
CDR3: CASSGPLENTEAFF

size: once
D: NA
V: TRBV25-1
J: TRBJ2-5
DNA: TGTGCCAGCAGTCCAGATTCGGAGACCCAGTACTTC
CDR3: CASSPDSETQYF

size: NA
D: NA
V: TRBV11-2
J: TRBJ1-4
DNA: TGTGCCCGTAAAGGGAGGGAGATGGCAACTAATGAAAAACTGTTTTTT
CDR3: CARKGREMATNEKLFF

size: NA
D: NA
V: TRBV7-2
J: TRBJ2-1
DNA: TGTGCCAGCAGCTTAGCGCGGGGCCTGAGCTCCTACAATGAGCAGTTCTTC
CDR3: CASSLARGLSSYNEQFF

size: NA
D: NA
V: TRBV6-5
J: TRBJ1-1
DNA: NA
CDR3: CASSSSSGVAFF

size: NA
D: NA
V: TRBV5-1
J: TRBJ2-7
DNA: TGCGCCAGCAGCCCGCGGACGGATGGCTACGAGCAGTACTTC
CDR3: CASSPRTDGYEQYF

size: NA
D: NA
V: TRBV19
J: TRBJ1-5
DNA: TGTGCCAGTAGTTACGGGTTTATCGGCAATCAGCCCCAGCATTTT
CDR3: CASSYGFIGNQPQHF

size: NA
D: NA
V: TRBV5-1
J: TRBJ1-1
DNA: TGCGCCAGCAGCTCGGGGACACCGAACACTGAAGCTTTCTTT
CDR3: CASSSGTPNTEAFF

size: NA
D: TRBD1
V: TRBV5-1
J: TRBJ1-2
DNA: TGCGCCAGCAGCTCGGACAGGGCCAACTATGGCTACACCTTC
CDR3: CASSSDRANYGYTF

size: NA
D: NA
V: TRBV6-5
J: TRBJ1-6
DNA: TGTGCCAGCAGTTACGCCGGGACGTTCGCCCTCCACTTT
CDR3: CASSYAGTFALHF

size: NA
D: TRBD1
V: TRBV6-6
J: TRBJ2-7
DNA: TGTGCCAGCAGTTACAACGCAGGGGGCGGCTACGAGCAGTACTTC
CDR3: CASSYNAGGGYEQYF

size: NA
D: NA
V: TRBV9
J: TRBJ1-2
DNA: TGTGCCAGCAGCCCTTCCGGGGTGGCGGCATATGGCTACACCTTC
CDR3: CASSPSGVAAYGYTF

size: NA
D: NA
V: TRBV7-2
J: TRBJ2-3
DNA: TGTGCCAGCAGCTTAGTGGGCGGAGCCTCTAGCACAGATACGCAGTATTTT
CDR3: CASSLVGGASSTDTQYF

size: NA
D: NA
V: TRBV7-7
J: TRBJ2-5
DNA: TGTGCCAGCAGCAATCGCAGCGGTTTTACGTACCAAGAGACCCAGTACTTC
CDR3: CASSNRSGFTYQETQYF

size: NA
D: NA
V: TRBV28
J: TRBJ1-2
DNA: TGTGCCAGCAGTTCCCCGACAGACTATGGCTACACCTTC
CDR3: CASSSPTDYGYTF

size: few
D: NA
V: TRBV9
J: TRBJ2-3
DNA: TGTGCCAGCAGCGTATTTGGGTCCACAGATACGCAGTATTTT
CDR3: CASSVFGSTDTQYF

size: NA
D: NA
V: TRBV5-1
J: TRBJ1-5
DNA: TGCGCCAGCAGCGGACTGGGCGTCTCCCGAAATCAGCCCCAGCATTTT
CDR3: CASSGLGVSRNQPQHF

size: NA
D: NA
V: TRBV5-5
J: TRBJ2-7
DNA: TGTGCCAGCAGCCTTGACAGGCTCTACGAGCAGTACTTC
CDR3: CASSLDRLYEQYF

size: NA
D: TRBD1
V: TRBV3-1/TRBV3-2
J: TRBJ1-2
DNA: TGTGCCAGCAGTCCTGACAGGGGGAATTATGGCTACACCTTC
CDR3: CASSPDRGNYGYTF

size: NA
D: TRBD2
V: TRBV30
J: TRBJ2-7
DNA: TGTGCCTGGAGACAAGGACTAGCGGGAGTTGAGGAGCAGTACTTC
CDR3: CAWRQGLAGVEEQYF

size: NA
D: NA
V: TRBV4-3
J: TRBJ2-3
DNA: TGCGCCAGCAGCCAAGATCATGCAGCGACAGATACGCAGTATTTT
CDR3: CASSQDHAATDTQYF

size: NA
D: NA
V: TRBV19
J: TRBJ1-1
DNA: TGTGCCAGTAGTGGGATGGACAGTCGGAACACTGAAGCTTTCTTT
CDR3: CASSGMDSRNTEAFF

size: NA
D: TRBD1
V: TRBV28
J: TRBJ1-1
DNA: TGTGCCAGCAGTTCCCGCCACAGGGGAAACACTGAAGCTTTCTTT
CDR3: CASSSRHRGNTEAFF

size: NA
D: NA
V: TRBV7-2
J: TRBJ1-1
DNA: TGTGCCAGCAGCTTAGTAGGGAGGACTGAAGCTTTCTTT
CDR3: CASSLVGRTEAFF

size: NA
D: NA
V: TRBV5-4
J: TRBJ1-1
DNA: TGTGCCAGCAGCTTGTTGGGGAGCAGGATCACTGAAGCTTTCTTT
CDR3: CASSLLGSRITEAFF

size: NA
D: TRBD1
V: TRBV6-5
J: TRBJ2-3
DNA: TGTGCCAGCAGTTACGGGACAGGGCTGGCAGATACGCAGTATTTT
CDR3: CASSYGTGLADTQYF

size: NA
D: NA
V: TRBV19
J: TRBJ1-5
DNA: TGTGCCAGTAGTATCCGGACACGAAACTATCAGCCCCAGCATTTT
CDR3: CASSIRTRNYQPQHF

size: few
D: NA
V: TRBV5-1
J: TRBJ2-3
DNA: TGCGCCAGCAGCTTGGAATCGGCAACAGATACGCAGTATTTT
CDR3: CASSLESATDTQYF

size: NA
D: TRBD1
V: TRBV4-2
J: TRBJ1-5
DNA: TGTGCCAGCAGCCAAGATCTGTCAGGGGGGAAGCCCCAGCATTTT
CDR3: CASSQDLSGGKPQHF

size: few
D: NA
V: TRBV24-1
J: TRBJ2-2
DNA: TGTGCCACCAGTGATTTGGACCCTGCGTTGAACACCGGGGAGCTGTTTTTT
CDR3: CATSDLDPALNTGELFF

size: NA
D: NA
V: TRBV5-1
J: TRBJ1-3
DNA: TGCGCCAGCAGGTCACCTCCAGACACCTACTCTGGAAACACCATATATTTT
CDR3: CASRSPPDTYSGNTIYF

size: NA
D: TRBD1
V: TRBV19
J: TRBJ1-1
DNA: TGTGCCAGTAGTATCGGGACAGGGGTCACTGAAGCTTTCTTT
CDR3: CASSIGTGVTEAFF

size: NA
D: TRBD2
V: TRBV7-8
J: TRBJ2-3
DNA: TGTGCCAGCAGCTCAAGACTAGCTAGAGATACGCAGTATTTT
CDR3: CASSSRLARDTQYF

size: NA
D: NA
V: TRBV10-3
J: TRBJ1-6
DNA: TGTGCCATCAGTCTTGAGAGCTCCTATAATTCACCCCTCCACTTT
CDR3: CAISLESSYNSPLHF

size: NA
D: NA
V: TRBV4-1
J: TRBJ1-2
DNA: TGCGCCAGCAGCCAAGATGGCCAGACAGCTAACTATGGCTACACCTTC
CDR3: CASSQDGQTANYGYTF

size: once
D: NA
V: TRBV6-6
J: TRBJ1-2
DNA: TGTGCCAGCAGTCCCTCGCGGACGACCTATAACTATGGCTACACCTTC
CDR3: CASSPSRTTYNYGYTF

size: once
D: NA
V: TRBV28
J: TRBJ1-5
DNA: TGTGCCAGCAGTTTGCCCCGGGACGCTCCCAATCAGCCCCAGCATTTT
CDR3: CASSLPRDAPNQPQHF

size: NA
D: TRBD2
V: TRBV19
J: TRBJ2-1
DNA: TGTGCCAGTAGTATAGATCTATCTAGCGGGAATGTCGATGAGCAGTTCTTC
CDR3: CASSIDLSSGNVDEQFF

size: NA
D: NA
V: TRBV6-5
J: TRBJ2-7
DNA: TGTGCCAACGCTTCACTCCCTCCTTATTACGAGCAGTACTTC
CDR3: CANASLPPYYEQYF